One sample yielded the 28 T cell receptor beta chains listed below, sequenced in a study of blood T cell repertoires in COVID-19. The assay was immunoSEQ multiplex PCR, and TCRdb's table has in-frame clones only and misses some. The data show fewer than 500,000 clones, 70% to 90% seen once. Sequencing used PBMCs or T cells enriched from blood (not recorded which). These receptor sequences come from a woman aged 18-35 years with acute COVID-19.

The chain employs TRBV5-1 and TRBJ2-5, with D possibly TRBD2 on 6 matching bases. Trimming stripped 1 base from V and 0 bases from J, with 13 bases between. Germline values: CDR1 SGHRS, CDR2 YFSETQ. This CDR3 spans 16 amino acids. The CDR3 is CASSLTGTEDQETQYF. DNA of the CDR3: TGCGCCAGCAGCTTGACCGGGACTGAGGACCAAGAGACCCAGTACTTC.

This chain joins TRBV27 and TRBJ1-4; maybe TRBD1 (6 bases). Germline values: CDR1 MNHEY, CDR2 SMNVEV (reference sequence). CDR3 length: 15 residues. The V and J ends lost 5 bases and 5 bases respectively, with 15 bases between them. Here the CDR3 DNA reads TGTGCCAGCAGTCTCTCCAGGGGCCCCAATGAAAAACTGTTTTTT. It codes for CASSLSRGPNEKLFF.

The chain recombines TRBV30 with TRBJ2-7; 7 nucleotides match TRBD1. Germline V gene sequence: CDR1 GTSNPN, CDR2 SVGIG (reference sequence). V gave up 1 base and J gave up 3 bases; unmatched junction bases: 3. The CDR3 totals 13 residues. The CDR3 sequence: CAWSGQGIYEQYF. In nucleotides, the CDR3 is TGTGCCTGGAGTGGACAGGGAATCTACGAGCAGTACTTC. The whole variable domain, remainder taken from reference TRBV30 and TRBJ2-7, is SQTIHQWPATLVQPVGSPLSLECTVEGTSNPNLYWYRQAAGRGLQLLFYSVGIGQISSEVPQNLSASRPQDRQFILSSKKLLLSDSGFYLCAWSGQGIYEQYFGPGTRLTVT.

The CDR3 reads CASRKTSGSTDTQYF. Here the CDR3 DNA reads TGTGCCAGCAGAAAGACTAGCGGGAGCACAGATACGCAGTATTTT. The chain combines TRBV27 with TRBJ2-3, with TRBD2 identical over 10 bases. V lost 6 bases and J lost 0; bases outside the gene matches: 3. CDR3 length equals 15 residues. Germline values: CDR1 MNHEY, CDR2 SMNVEV (reference sequence).

The chain combines TRBV4-2 with TRBJ1-2; D might be TRBD1 (5 bases). V was cut by 4 bases and J by 7 bases, with 25 bases left in between. The V gene's germline CDR1 is LGHNA and CDR2 YNFKEQ. This CDR3 is 17 amino acids long. CDR3 region: CASSPPPGHTDARGYTF. CDR3 DNA: TGTGCCAGCAGCCCACCCCCAGGACACACGGATGCACGTGGCTACACCTTC.

This chain joins TRBV25-1 and TRBJ2-1; 8 bases line up with TRBD1. The CDR3 is 15 amino acids. V trimming: 3 bases; J trimming: 8 bases; junction bases outside the gene matches: 9. Germline V gene data show CDR1 as MGHDK and CDR2 as SYGVNS. The CDR3 DNA reads TGTGCCAGCAGTGATTCGTTGGACAGGGTGGATGAGCAGTTCTTC. It specifies CASSDSLDRVDEQFF.

The chain has TRBV7-2 and TRBJ2-4; D is uncertain. The V and J ends lost 4 bases and 10 bases respectively, with 8 bases between them. Germline lookup yields CDR1 SGHTA and CDR2 FQGNSA. CDR3 length: 11 amino acids. The CDR3 loop is CASSSAQIQYF. CDR3 nucleotides: TGTGCCAGCAGCTCCGCACAAATTCAGTACTTC.

This clone appeared a single time. The rearrangement links TRBV19 to TRBJ1-1, with no clear D. CDR1 and CDR2 from the germline V gene are LNHDA and SQIVND (reference sequence). The CDR3 has 13 residues. The V end was cut by 7 bases, the J end by 7 bases, with 16 bases between. The CDR3 DNA reads TGTGCCAGTAAGTGGTCAGGTGTCGGTGAAGCTTTCTTT. This sequence encodes CASKWSGVGEAFF.

This sequence joins TRBV5-1 and TRBJ1-2; 11 bases align to TRBD1. CDR3 size: 14 residues. Trimming cost V 5 bases and J 4 bases; bases outside gene matches: 4. Per the germline V gene, CDR1 is SGHRS and CDR2 is YFSETQ. The CDR3 spells CASSWDRGSYGYTF. The CDR3 DNA sequence: TGCGCCAGCAGTTGGGACAGGGGGAGCTATGGCTACACCTTC.

This clone was observed at least ten times. The chain uses TRBV4-3 and TRBJ1-6; 8 nucleotides align to TRBD1. The germline gives CDR1 LGHNA, CDR2 YSLEER. The V segment lost 0 bases and the J segment 9 bases; nucleotides outside the gene matches: 10. The CDR3 covers 17 residues. The CDR3 region is CASSQDSPGTGGSPLHF. The DNA of the CDR3 is TGCGCCAGCAGCCAAGATTCCCCCGGGACAGGTGGTTCACCCCTCCACTTT.

This clone showed up just once. V and J are TRBV21-1 and TRBJ2-5; TRBD1, the table's D call, was not compared with the DNA. TRBV21-1 is given as a pseudogene. The CDR3 loop spans 17 amino acids. The CDR3 DNA follows: TGTGCCAGCAGCTTAAGTATAGGACAGGCCTACCAAGAGACCCAGTACTTC. Translated, it gives CASSLSIGQAYQETQYF.

The chain joins TRBV2 to TRBJ2-5; tentative D call: TRBD1 (5 bases). This CDR3 has 13 amino acids. V lost 6 bases to trimming and J lost 4 bases, with 12 bases between them. The germline CDR1 and CDR2 sequences are SNHLY and FYNNEI. CDR3 bases: TGTGCCAGCAGAGCGACAGTTGGAGAGACCCAGTACTTC. It specifies CASRATVGETQYF. Combining the CDR3 with reference TRBV2 and TRBJ2-5 gives the whole variable domain EPEVTQTPSHQVTQMGQEVILRCVPISNHLYFYWYRQILGQKVEFLVSFYNNEISEKSEIFDDQFSVERPDGSNFTLKIRSTKLEDSAMYFCASRATVGETQYFGPGTRLLVL.

The rearrangement links TRBV4-2 to TRBJ2-1, with 8 nucleotides matching TRBD2. Germline V gene data show CDR1 as LGHNA and CDR2 as YNFKEQ. V gave up 3 bases and J gave up 6 bases; unmatched junction bases: 7. This CDR3 region has 15 residues. CDR3 sequence (DNA): TGTGCCAGCAGCCAGGAGCGGGGGCCTAGCAATGAGCAGTTCTTC. As protein: CASSQERGPSNEQFF.

This rearrangement joins TRBV29-1 to TRBJ2-7; TRBD1 matches 9 bases. The V segment lost 4 bases and the J segment 1 base; nucleotides outside the gene matches: 5. Germline V gene lookup returns CDR1 SQVTM and CDR2 ANQGSEA. This CDR3 region has 14 residues. CDR3 amino acids: CSVGLGTGSYEQYF. CDR3 sequence (DNA): TGCAGCGTTGGTCTCGGGACAGGGTCCTACGAGCAGTACTTC.

The V and J genes are TRBV6-5 and TRBJ1-6; TRBD1 might be the D (6 bases). The CDR3 spans 14 residues. Trimming cost V 5 bases and J 5 bases, with 10 bases left between them. The V gene's germline CDR1 is MNHEY and CDR2 SVGAGI. The CDR3 spells CASSRQVNNSPLHF. The DNA of the CDR3 is TGTGCCAGCAGTCGACAGGTCAATAATTCACCCCTCCACTTT.

A note on this clone: This sample also contains other DNA sequences that code for the same CDR3. This rearrangement joins TRBV11-3 to TRBJ2-1, with TRBD2 identical over 12 bases. The germline V gene encodes CDR1 SGHNT and CDR2 YENEEA. The CDR3 runs to 15 residues. Trimming took 5 bases from V and 4 from J; bases not matched to a gene: 3. CDR3 loop: CASSQLAGGYNEQFF. For the CDR3, the DNA is TGTGCCAGCAGCCAACTAGCGGGGGGTTACAATGAGCAGTTCTTC.

This clone was seen more than once but under ten times. V usage is TRBV28 and J usage is TRBJ2-1; D possibly corresponds to TRBD1 (6 bases). CDR3 size: 16 residues. CDR1 is MDHEN, CDR2 SYDVKM, per germline. Trimming shortened V by 2 bases and J by 6 bases, and 17 bases separated the two germline ends. CDR3 sequence (DNA): TGTGCCAGCAGTTTACTAACAGGGAACCCAATCAATGAGCAGTTCTTC. Translated: CASSLLTGNPINEQFF.

The chain links TRBV9 to TRBJ1-1; 9 nucleotides align to TRBD1. Per the germline V gene, CDR1 is SGDLS and CDR2 is YYNGEE. The V gene end was trimmed by 3 bases and the J gene end by 0 bases; junction bases not matched to a gene: 0. This CDR3 has 14 amino acids. The CDR3 is CASSGQGVNTEAFF. CDR3 in DNA: TGTGCCAGCAGCGGACAGGGGGTGAACACTGAAGCTTTCTTT. The variable domain in full, completed from reference TRBV9 and TRBJ1-1, reads DSGVTQTPKHLITATGQRVTLRCSPRSGDLSVYWYQQSLDQGLQFLIQYYNGEERAKGNILERFSAQQFPDLHSELNLSSLELGDSALYFCASSGQGVNTEAFFGQGTRLTVV.

This chain links TRBV28 with TRBJ2-7; no reliable D call. V gave up 7 bases and J gave up 4 bases, with 11 bases separating them. In germline, CDR1 is MDHEN, CDR2 SYDVKM. This CDR3 has 12 amino acids. DNA for the CDR3: TGTGCCAGCATTGGTAACGGGTACGAGCAGTACTTC. Encoded protein: CASIGNGYEQYF.

The chain uses TRBV5-5 and TRBJ1-5; D gene ambiguous. CDR1 is SGHKS and CDR2 is YYEKEE in the germline V gene (reference sequence). Trimming removed 0 bases at V and 6 bases at J, with 16 bases between. This CDR3 has 16 residues. CDR3 DNA: TGTGCCAGCAGCTTGGCCCCCCGTCGCGAGGGTCAGCCCCAGCATTTT. Translated: CASSLAPRREGQPQHF. Full variable domain (remainder filled in from reference TRBV5-5 and TRBJ1-5): DAGVTQSPTHLIKTRGQQVTLRCSPISGHKSVSWYQQVLGQGPQFIFQYYEKEERGRGNFPDRFSARQFPNYSSELNVNALLLGDSALYLCASSLAPRREGQPQHFGDGTRLSIL.

The CDR3 loop is CASSRQGQGSPLHF. The CDR3, as DNA: TGTGCCAGCAGCCGACAGGGGCAGGGGTCACCCCTCCACTTT. The chain carries TRBV9 and TRBJ1-6, with 8 bases identical to TRBD1. V was clipped by 4 bases and J by 10 bases; unmatched bases: 7. The germline CDR1 and CDR2 sequences are SGDLS and YYNGEE. This CDR3 is built from 14 residues.

This chain connects TRBV7-8 to TRBJ1-2; 9 bases align to TRBD1. The junction had 7 bases not matched to a gene; V was cut back by 5 bases and J by 6 bases. This CDR3 comprises 14 residues. Germline V gene data show CDR1 as SGHVS and CDR2 as FQNEAQ. The DNA for the CDR3 is TGTGCCAGCAGCGTGGACAGGGGCGGGGATGGCTACACCTTC. Translated: CASSVDRGGDGYTF. Using reference TRBV7-8 and TRBJ1-2 for the parts outside the CDR3, the full variable domain is GAGVSQSPRYKVAKRGQDVALRCDPISGHVSLFWYQQALGQGPEFLTYFQNEAQLDKSGLPSDRFFAERPEGSVSTLKIQRTQQEDSAVYLCASSVDRGGDGYTFGSGTRLTVV.

The V call is TRBV25-1, the J call TRBJ2-3, with TRBD1 as a possible D gene (5 bases). Trimming pared 3 bases from V and 6 bases from J, leaving 13 bases between. Germline V gives CDR1 MGHDK, CDR2 SYGVNS. The CDR3 has 14 residues. The CDR3 DNA reads TGTGCCAGCAGTGACAGGGTGGCCCCCGATACGCAGTATTTT. Its protein is CASSDRVAPDTQYF.

This clone was counted once. The chain combines TRBV6-5 with TRBJ1-6, with D unresolved. From germline, CDR1 is MNHEY and CDR2 SVGAGI. This CDR3 contains 15 residues. The germline V and J ends were trimmed by 7 bases and 4 bases, with 14 bases remaining between them. CDR3 residues: CASIEGASYNSPLHF. The CDR3 nucleotides are TGTGCCAGCATCGAGGGAGCTTCATATAATTCACCCCTCCACTTT.

J is TRBJ2-3 and V is TRBV10-1, with D possibly being TRBD1 (5 bases). V was shortened by 2 bases and J by 4 bases, with 10 bases between the two germline ends. The CDR3 runs to 14 residues. CDR1 and CDR2 from the germline V gene are WNHNN and SYGVQD (reference sequence). The CDR3 is CASSEGRTPDTQYF. DNA of the CDR3: TGCGCCAGCAGTGAGGGCAGGACACCAGATACGCAGTATTTT.

The chain carries TRBV27 and TRBJ2-3; unclear D gene. Deletions cut 7 bases from V and 0 bases from J, with 14 bases between. In germline, CDR1 is MNHEY, CDR2 SMNVEV (reference sequence). The CDR3 consists of 15 residues. Written as DNA, the CDR3 is TGTGCCAGCAACCCTGCGGTGACTAGCACAGATACGCAGTATTTT. Its protein product is CASNPAVTSTDTQYF.

J is TRBJ2-3 and V is TRBV5-4; tentatively, D is TRBD1 (6 bases). The CDR3 runs 19 residues. V was clipped by 4 bases and J by 2 bases, with 26 bases between them. The V gene's germline CDR1 is SGHNT and CDR2 YYREEE (reference sequence). The CDR3 DNA sequence: TGTGCCAGCAGCACCCCGGGTGGGGGCGAGGGTGAGACCACAGATACGCAGTATTTT. Its translation is CASSTPGGGEGETTDTQYF.

The chain couples TRBV11-2 to TRBJ2-1, with a tentative D call TRBD1 (5 bases). Trimming left V 5 bases short and J 8 bases short, with 16 bases between. The CDR3 extends over 14 amino acids. Germline values: CDR1 SGHAT, CDR2 FQNNGV. CDR3 sequence: CASSGAAARDEQFF. DNA for the CDR3: TGTGCCAGCAGCGGGGCGGCTGCTCGGGATGAGCAGTTCTTC.